This T cell receptor beta chain comes out of a study of tumor-infiltrating lymphocytes in primary liver carcinoma. From unsorted bulk tissue weighing roughly 17-32 mg, DNA and RNA were co-extracted. These patients lived with chronic HBV infection and had never been treated. Per tumor, sampling covered five separate regions. Study outcomes and limitations: Tumor top-250-clone fractions significantly exceeded those of blood (p = 0.039). Only about 8-25% of top clones showed up in all five tumor regions.

V dropped 7 bases and J dropped 8 bases, with 16 bases sitting between them. This CDR3 spans 13 amino acids. From about 530 ng total RNA, TCR beta cDNA was generated with a primer in the constant region. Modified slightly, ARM-PCR produced TCR beta libraries over three nested multiplex PCR rounds. Investigators reported that the first two PCR rounds, at about 9 cycles each, used TRBV1-TRBV30 forward primers with a C-beta reverse primer. TCRdb called the multiplex PCR reads again in MiXCR, with one record for every CDR3 protein. The sample records roughly 190,000 distinct CDR3 sequences, 85% being singletons. Comments on this clonotype: The antigen is not known. The final CDR3 position lacks the conserved phenylalanine or tryptophan, pointing to a likely read error.

The TCR comes from a man between 35 and 55 years old with primary liver carcinoma and hepatitis B virus infection. The chain employs TRBV12-3 or TRBV12-4 and TRBJ2-3, with a tentative D call TRBD2 (5 bases). Sequencing was performed on tumor tissue from primary liver carcinoma. CDR3 residues: CASTLRLEGTQYL. CDR3 nucleotide sequence: TGTGCCAGCACTTTGAGGCTAGAGGGTACGCAGTATCTT.